This T cell receptor beta chain was recorded in a study of brain T cells in children with intractable seizures (TCRdb year 2021). In the study overall: As a first screen for immune gene transcripts, resected brain tissue from approximately 49 pediatric epilepsy surgery cases was run on a NanoString immunology panel. Among the roughly twelve selected surgery cases, eight also had pre-surgery blood sequenced, leaving four with brain tissue only.

The full study reports these points: Viral specificity was inferred solely from CDR3 sequence similarity, and the HCMV serostatus of the patients was not known. Because sequencing depth was different between pre-surgery and post-surgery blood, clones absent from the pre-surgery sample may reflect undersampling.

CDR1 and CDR2 were assigned from the germline V gene as KGHDR and SFDVKD. The CDR3 has 14 amino acids, counting the end cysteine and phenylalanine. Of all the DNA, just the CDR3 is kept, 42 bases in frame from base 1. Relative to germline, V is missing 2 bases and J is missing 6 bases, with 3 bases of the junction outside any gene match. This clone has just one count. Which antigen it targets is not known. No much larger clonotype is one base removed from it; base qualities were not supplied. The immunoSEQ assay was applied to genomic DNA to generate the TCR beta chain sequences. Per the source publication's procedure: CDR3 sequences that did not begin with the conserved framework cysteine at position 104 were removed by hand. Clonality was calculated as one minus the normalized Shannon's Diversity Index, with values ranging from 0 (maximal diversity) to 1 (oligoclonal). Chi-squared comparison-of-proportions tests were used to check whether the frequency of the same CDR3 differed between samples, for example brain versus blood. Public clonotypes were identified through searches of immuneACCESS, and similarity to known antiviral clonotypes was evaluated with the VDJdb browser. TCRdb holds this immuneACCESS table with in-frame rearrangements only. Some clones are missing; in checked studies, unresolved V genes explain under half, and the rest has no known cause. Clonal size and the V and J genes are those of that table, whereas D and trimming came from the DNA. The sample table lists about 340,000 clones, about 94% of them with a count of one. The ten biggest clones cover 5% to 7% of the sample.

This specimen's time point label, interpreted: blood from clinic visit 5 months post-surgery; TSC patient then seizure free. The surgery cases showing the highest brain T cell transcript signatures were chosen for TCR beta chain sequencing of brain tissue and, when available, of blood. Before surgery, the patients had been given at least one anti-epileptic drug. The TCR-sequenced patients were children whose drug-resistant epilepsy was caused by tuberous sclerosis complex, focal cortical dysplasia, Rasmussen encephalitis or hemimegalencephaly. Bulk genomic DNA was isolated from unsorted brain tissue and whole blood using the Monarch genomic DNA purification kit.

The sequence is built from TRBV24-1 and TRBJ1-2, with 9 central nucleotides matching TRBD1. The source was peripheral blood, collected less than 6 months after surgery. This TCR derives from a boy less than two years old with tuberous sclerosis and intractable seizures. The CDR3 has the sequence CATSDSGQGHGYTF. The DNA sequence is given as TGTGCCACCAGTGATTCGGGACAGGGTCATGGCTACACCTTC.